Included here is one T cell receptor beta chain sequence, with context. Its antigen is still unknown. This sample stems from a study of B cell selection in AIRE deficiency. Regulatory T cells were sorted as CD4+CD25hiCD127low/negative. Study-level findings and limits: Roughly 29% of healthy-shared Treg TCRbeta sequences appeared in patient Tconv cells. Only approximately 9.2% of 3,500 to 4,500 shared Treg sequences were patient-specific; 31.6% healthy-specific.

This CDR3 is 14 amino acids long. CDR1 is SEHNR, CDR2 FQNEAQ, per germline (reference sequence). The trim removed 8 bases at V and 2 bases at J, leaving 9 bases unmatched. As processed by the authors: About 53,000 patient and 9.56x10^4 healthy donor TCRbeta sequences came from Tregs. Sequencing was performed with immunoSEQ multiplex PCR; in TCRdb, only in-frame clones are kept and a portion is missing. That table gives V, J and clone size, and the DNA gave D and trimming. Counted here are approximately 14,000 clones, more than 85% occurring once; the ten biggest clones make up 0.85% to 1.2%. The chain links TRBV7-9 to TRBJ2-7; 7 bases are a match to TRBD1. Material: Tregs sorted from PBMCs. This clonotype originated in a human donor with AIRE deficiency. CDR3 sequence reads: CASGITGEAYEQYF. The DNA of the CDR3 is TGTGCCAGCGGCATCACAGGGGAAGCCTACGAGCAGTACTTC.